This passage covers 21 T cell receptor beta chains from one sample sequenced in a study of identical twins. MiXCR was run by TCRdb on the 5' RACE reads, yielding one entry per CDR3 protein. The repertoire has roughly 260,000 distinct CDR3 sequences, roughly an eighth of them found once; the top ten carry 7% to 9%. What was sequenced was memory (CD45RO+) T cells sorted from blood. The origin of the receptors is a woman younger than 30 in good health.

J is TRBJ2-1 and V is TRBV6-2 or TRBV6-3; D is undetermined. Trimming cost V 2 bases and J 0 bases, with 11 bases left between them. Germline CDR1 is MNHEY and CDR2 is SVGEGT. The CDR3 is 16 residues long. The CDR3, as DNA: TGTGCCAGCAGTTACGGGCCTCCTAGCTCCTACAATGAGCAGTTCTTC. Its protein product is CASSYGPPSSYNEQFF.

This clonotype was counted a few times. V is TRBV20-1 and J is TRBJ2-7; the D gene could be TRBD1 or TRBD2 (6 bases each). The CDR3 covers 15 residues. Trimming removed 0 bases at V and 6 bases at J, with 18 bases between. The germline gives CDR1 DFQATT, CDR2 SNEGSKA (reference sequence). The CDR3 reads CSAREGGKRSGEQYF. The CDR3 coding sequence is TGCAGTGCTAGAGAGGGGGGCAAGCGTTCGGGCGAGCAGTACTTC.

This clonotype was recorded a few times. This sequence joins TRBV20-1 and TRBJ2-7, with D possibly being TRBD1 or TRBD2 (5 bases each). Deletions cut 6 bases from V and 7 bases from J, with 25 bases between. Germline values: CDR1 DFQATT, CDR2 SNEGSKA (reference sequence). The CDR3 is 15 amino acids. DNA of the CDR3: TGCAGTGCCGACGCAGGGACGCTCCCTTCGGGGGAGCAGTACTTC. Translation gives CSADAGTLPSGEQYF.

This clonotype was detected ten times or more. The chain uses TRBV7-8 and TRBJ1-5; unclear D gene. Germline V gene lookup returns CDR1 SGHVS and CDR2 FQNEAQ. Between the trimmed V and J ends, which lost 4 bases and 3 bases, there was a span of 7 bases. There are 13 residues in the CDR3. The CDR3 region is CASSSLLNQPQHF. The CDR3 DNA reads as TGTGCCAGCAGCTCTCTACTCAATCAGCCCCAGCATTTT.

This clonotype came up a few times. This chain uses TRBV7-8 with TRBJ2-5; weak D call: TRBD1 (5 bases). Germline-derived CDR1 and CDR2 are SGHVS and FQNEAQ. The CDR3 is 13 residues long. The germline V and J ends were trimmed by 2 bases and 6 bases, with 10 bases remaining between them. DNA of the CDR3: TGTGCCAGCAGCTTAAGCAGGGAACAGACCCAGTACTTC. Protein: CASSLSREQTQYF.

CDR3: CASSTLSLPYEQYF. The DNA for the CDR3 is TGTGCCAGCAGTACACTCTCTCTCCCCTACGAGCAGTACTTC. The V call is TRBV12-3 or TRBV12-4, the J call TRBJ2-7; no clear D gene. CDR3 length: 14 amino acids. V shed 5 bases and J shed 2 bases, with 13 bases lying between them.

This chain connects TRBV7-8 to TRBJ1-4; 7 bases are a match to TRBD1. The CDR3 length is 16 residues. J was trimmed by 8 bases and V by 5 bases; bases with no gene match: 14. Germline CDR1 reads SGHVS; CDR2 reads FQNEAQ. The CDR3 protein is CASSPMKGGSREKLFF. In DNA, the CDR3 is TGTGCCAGCAGCCCGATGAAAGGGGGCTCTCGAGAAAAACTGTTTTTT.

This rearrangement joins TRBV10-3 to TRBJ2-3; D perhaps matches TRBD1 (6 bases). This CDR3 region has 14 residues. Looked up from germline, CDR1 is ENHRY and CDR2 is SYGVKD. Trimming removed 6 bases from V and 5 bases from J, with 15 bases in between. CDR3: CAISGMGAVDTQYF. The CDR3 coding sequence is TGTGCCATCAGCGGGATGGGGGCCGTAGATACGCAGTATTTT.

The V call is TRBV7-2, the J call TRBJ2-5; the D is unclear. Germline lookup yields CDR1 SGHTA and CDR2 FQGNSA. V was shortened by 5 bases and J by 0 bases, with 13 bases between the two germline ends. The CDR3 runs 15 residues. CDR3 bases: TGTGCCAGCAGCCCCCTGGGCGGATACCAAGAGACCCAGTACTTC. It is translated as CASSPLGGYQETQYF.

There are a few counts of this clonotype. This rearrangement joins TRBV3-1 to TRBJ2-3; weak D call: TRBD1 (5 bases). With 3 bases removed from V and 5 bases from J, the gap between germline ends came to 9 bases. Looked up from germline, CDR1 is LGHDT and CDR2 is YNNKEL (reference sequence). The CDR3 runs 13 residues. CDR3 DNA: TGTGCCAGCAGCCATCAGGGAATAGATACGCAGTATTTT. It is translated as CASSHQGIDTQYF.

CDR3 sequence: CASSFKENSEQFF. The CDR3 nucleotides read TGTGCCAGCAGCTTTAAGGAAAACAGCGAGCAGTTCTTC. The V gene is TRBV5-4, the J gene TRBJ2-1; D is undetermined. The CDR3 runs 13 residues. Germline CDR1 reads SGHNT; CDR2 reads YYREEE (reference sequence). V lost 2 bases and J lost 10, with 13 bases in between.

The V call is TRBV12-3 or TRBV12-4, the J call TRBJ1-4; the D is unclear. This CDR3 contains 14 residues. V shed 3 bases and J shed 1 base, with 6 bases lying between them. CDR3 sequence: CASSFDRTNEKLFF. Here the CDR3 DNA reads TGTGCCAGCAGTTTTGATAGAACTAATGAAAAACTGTTTTTT.

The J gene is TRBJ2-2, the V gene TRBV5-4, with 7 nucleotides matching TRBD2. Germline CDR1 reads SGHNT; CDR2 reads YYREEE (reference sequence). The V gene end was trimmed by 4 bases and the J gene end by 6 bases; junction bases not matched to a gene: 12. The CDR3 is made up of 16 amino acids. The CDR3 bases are TGTGCCAGCAGCCCCCGTGCGGGGGAAGGATCCGGGGAGCTGTTTTTT. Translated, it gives CASSPRAGEGSGELFF.

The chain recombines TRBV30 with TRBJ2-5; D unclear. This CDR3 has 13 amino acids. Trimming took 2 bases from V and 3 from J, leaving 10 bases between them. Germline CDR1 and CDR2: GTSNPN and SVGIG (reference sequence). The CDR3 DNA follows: TGTGCCTGGAGTCCCATGATAGAAGAGACCCAGTACTTC. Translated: CAWSPMIEETQYF.

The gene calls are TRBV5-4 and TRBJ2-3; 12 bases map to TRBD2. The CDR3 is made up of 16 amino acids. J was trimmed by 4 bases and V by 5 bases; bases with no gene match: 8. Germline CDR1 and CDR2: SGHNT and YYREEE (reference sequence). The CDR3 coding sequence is TGTGCCAGCAGTTCTACTAGCGGGGGGCGGGCAGATACGCAGTATTTT. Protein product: CASSSTSGGRADTQYF.

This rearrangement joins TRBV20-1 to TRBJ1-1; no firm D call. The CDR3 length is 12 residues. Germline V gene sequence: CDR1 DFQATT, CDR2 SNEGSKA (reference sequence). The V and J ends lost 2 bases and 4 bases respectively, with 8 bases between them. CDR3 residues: CSARSGITEAFF. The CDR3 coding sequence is TGCAGTGCTAGATCGGGGATCACTGAAGCTTTCTTT.

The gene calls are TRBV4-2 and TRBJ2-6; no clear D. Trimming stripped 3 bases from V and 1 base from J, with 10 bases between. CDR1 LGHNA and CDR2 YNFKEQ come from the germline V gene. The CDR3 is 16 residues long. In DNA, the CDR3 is TGTGCCAGCAGCCACCCGGGTGCGTCTGGGGCCAACGTCCTGACTTTC. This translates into CASSHPGASGANVLTF.

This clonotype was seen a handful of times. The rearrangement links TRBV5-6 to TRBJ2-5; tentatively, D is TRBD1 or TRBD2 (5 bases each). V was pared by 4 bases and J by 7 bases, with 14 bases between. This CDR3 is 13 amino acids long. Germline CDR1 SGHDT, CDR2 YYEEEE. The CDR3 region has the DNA TGTGCCAGCAGCCCGGACACCGGAGGGACCCAGTACTTC. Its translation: CASSPDTGGTQYF.

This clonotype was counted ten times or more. CDR3 bases: TGTGCCATCCGGGACAGGGTTGACACTGAAGCTTTCTTT. Amino acids: CAIRDRVDTEAFF. V usage is TRBV10-3 and J usage is TRBJ1-1; 9 positions match TRBD1. This CDR3 spans 13 amino acids. Germline V lookup: CDR1 ENHRY, CDR2 SYGVKD. V shed 8 bases and J 3 bases; nucleotides not matched to a gene: 4.

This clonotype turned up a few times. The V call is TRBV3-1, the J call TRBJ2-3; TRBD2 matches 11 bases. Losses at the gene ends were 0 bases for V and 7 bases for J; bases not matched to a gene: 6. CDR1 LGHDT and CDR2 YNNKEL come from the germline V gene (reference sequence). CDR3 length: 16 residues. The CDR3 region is CASSQDPSSGGYTQYF. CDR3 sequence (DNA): TGTGCCAGCAGCCAAGACCCGTCTAGCGGGGGGTATACGCAGTATTTT.

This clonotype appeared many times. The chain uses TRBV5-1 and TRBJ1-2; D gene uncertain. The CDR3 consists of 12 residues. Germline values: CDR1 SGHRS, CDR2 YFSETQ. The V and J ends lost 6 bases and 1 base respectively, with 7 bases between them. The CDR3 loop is CASKGDNYGYTF. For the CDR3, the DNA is TGCGCCAGCAAGGGTGATAACTATGGCTACACCTTC.